This T cell receptor beta chain emerged from a study of cytomegalovirus exposure and HLA in healthy donors. Study outcomes and limitations: Later work associated over 15,000 TCR beta sequences with HLA alleles at 0.05 false discovery rate. In presence/absence analyses, roughly uniform sequencing depth across donors was assumed.

Of note for this clone: Its antigen remains unknown.

The PCR employed 60 Vbeta primers together with 13 Jbeta primers. Clones were sequenced by immunoSEQ multiplex PCR, and TCRdb holds only the in-frame ones, with some missing. The data contain 200,000 to 300,000 clones, roughly 78% of them singletons. V was clipped by 4 bases and J by 0 bases, with 23 bases between them. CDR1 and CDR2 (germline): SGHNT, YYREEE (reference sequence). This CDR3 is 18 amino acids long. The clonotype originates from a boy younger than 18 in good health and CMV-seronegative. Material for sequencing was PBMCs. V usage is TRBV5-4 and J usage is TRBJ2-7, with D possibly TRBD2 on 5 matching bases. CDR3 DNA sequence: TGTGCCAGCAGCCCGATCGCCAGGTTGGGGAGTACCTCCTACGAGCAGTACTTC. Translation gives CASSPIARLGSTSYEQYF. Full variable domain (remainder filled in from reference TRBV5-4 and TRBJ2-7): ETGVTQSPTHLIKTRGQQVTLRCSSQSGHNTVSWYQQALGQGPQFIFQYYREEENGRGNFPPRFSGLQFPNYSSELNVNALELDDSALYLCASSPIARLGSTSYEQYFGPGTRLTVT.